This TCR beta chain comes out of a study of breast tumors, draining lymph nodes, adjacent tissues. About this clonotype: Its antigen is not identified. A read error may be the cause here, since a much bigger clone is one base away. Here the CDR3 omits its conserved ending phenylalanine or tryptophan, so a read error is the likely source.

A single record per CDR3 protein comes from TCRdb applying MiXCR to the multiplex PCR reads. This table has roughly 49,000 distinct CDR3 sequences, 42% appearing once. Overall study findings and caveats: Most tumor T cells seemingly derive from lymph node, then expand in tumor.

What was sequenced was breast tumor tissue. This TCR was sampled from a female donor with breast cancer. Some clones in this sample may be carry-over from other donors' samples.

The CDR3, as DNA: TGTGCCAGCAGGACGGGACTGGATTACAATGAGCAGTTCCTC. This codes for CASRTGLDYNEQFL. This chain links TRBV28 with TRBJ2-1; D may be TRBD2 (6 bases). V was shortened by 6 bases and J by 4 bases, with 13 bases between the two germline ends. The CDR3 contains 14 residues. Germline V gives CDR1 MDHEN, CDR2 SYDVKM.